This TCR beta chain was identified in a study of blood T cell repertoires in COVID-19. Profiled with immunoSEQ multiplex PCR; TCRdb holds only in-frame clones, not every one. The table records under 300,000 clones, 70% to 85% of them present only once. Ages ranged from about 18 to 89 years, with residence in about 23 US areas. Either two negative PCRs, clearance, or symptom resolution qualified Cohort 3 donors as recovered. The V gene lost 1 base and the J gene lost 8 bases, with 8 bases spanning the gap. This CDR3 is 13 amino acids long. The germline V gene has CDR1 SGHTA and CDR2 FQGNSA. The sample consisted of PBMCs or T cells enriched from blood (not recorded which). The chain links TRBV7-2 to TRBJ2-2; D is possibly TRBD1 (6 bases). The sequence was obtained from a man aged 40-50 years who had recovered from COVID-19. The CDR3 sequence: CASSLGGTGELFF. Written as DNA, the CDR3 is TGTGCCAGCAGCTTAGGTGGGACAGGGGAGCTGTTTTTT.